The 15 T cell receptor beta chains presented below share a single source sample, sequenced in a study of cytomegalovirus exposure and HLA in healthy donors. With 60 Vbeta and 13 Jbeta primers, the PCR was carried out. Sequencing was performed with immunoSEQ multiplex PCR; in TCRdb, only in-frame clones are kept and a portion is missing. Among about 130,000 clones, around 85% were seen once, and the ten largest hold more than 1.5%. The sequencing input was PBMCs. These receptors were taken from a boy aged 5-17 years in good health and CMV-seronegative.

This clone turned up a few times. The V and J genes are TRBV9 and TRBJ1-4, with 7 bases that match TRBD1. V lost 3 bases and J lost 4; bases outside the gene matches: 6. The length of the CDR3 is 15 residues. Germline values: CDR1 SGDLS, CDR2 YYNGEE. The CDR3 sequence is CASSGTGQSNEKLFF. CDR3 coding DNA: TGTGCCAGCAGCGGAACGGGACAGAGTAATGAAAAACTGTTTTTT.

The chain couples TRBV9 to TRBJ1-5, with 7 bases that match TRBD1. CDR1 and CDR2 (germline): SGDLS, YYNGEE. J was trimmed by 2 bases and V by 4 bases; bases with no gene match: 3. CDR3 length: 14 residues. The CDR3 DNA reads TGTGCCAGCAGCCCCACAGGGGGCAATCAGCCCCAGCATTTT. Its protein is CASSPTGGNQPQHF.

This chain uses TRBV6-1 with TRBJ2-5; TRBD2 is a possible D gene (5 bases). V was shortened by 2 bases and J by 1 base, with 14 bases between the two germline ends. CDR3 length: 16 amino acids. Germline assignment: CDR1 MNHNS and CDR2 SASEGT. CDR3 DNA sequence: TGTGCCAGCAGTGAAACTAGTAACTGGTTCCAAGAGACCCAGTACTTC. This codes for CASSETSNWFQETQYF.

The chain employs TRBV5-1 and TRBJ2-2, with TRBD2 matching 13 bases. After removal of 0 bases from V and 4 bases from J, the junction contained 6 bases not matched to a gene. Germline-derived CDR1 and CDR2 are SGHRS and YFSETQ. There are 18 residues in the CDR3. CDR3 coding DNA: TGCGCCAGCAGCTTGGAACTAGCGGGAGGGCCCTCCACCGGGGAGCTGTTTTTT. Translation: CASSLELAGGPSTGELFF.

The chain recombines TRBV6-5 with TRBJ1-2; D might be TRBD1 (6 bases). The V end lost 7 bases, the J end lost 6 bases, and 21 bases lay between the germline ends. This CDR3 is built from 15 residues. Germline CDR1 MNHEY, CDR2 SVGAGI. CDR3 residues: CASKAGSGRGDGYTF. The CDR3, as DNA: TGTGCCAGCAAAGCCGGGAGCGGGAGGGGGGATGGCTACACCTTC.

This chain joins TRBV6-1 and TRBJ1-5; tentatively, D is TRBD1 (6 bases). Germline V lookup: CDR1 MNHNS, CDR2 SASEGT. The CDR3 contains 15 residues. The V gene lost 6 bases and the J gene lost 2 bases, with 14 bases spanning the gap. CDR3: CASSPTGRGNQPQHF. In DNA form, the CDR3 reads TGTGCCAGCAGCCCGACAGGTCGTGGCAATCAGCCCCAGCATTTT.

The rearrangement uses TRBV5-1 and TRBJ2-7, with TRBD2 matching over 11 bases. The germline V gene has CDR1 SGHRS and CDR2 YFSETQ. This CDR3 comprises 20 residues. The junction had 20 bases not matched to a gene; V was cut back by 5 bases and J by 1 base. The CDR3 region is CASRTGRGLAGGLDSYEQYF. The CDR3 DNA follows: TGCGCCAGCAGAACAGGCAGGGGGCTAGCGGGAGGCCTCGATTCCTACGAGCAGTACTTC.

In its sample, this clone was seen a few times. The chain uses TRBV5-4 and TRBJ2-6; D not resolved. V lost 0 bases and J 0 bases, leaving 7 bases between the germline ends. The germline V gene encodes CDR1 SGHNT and CDR2 YYREEE (reference sequence). The CDR3 has 16 amino acids. The CDR3, as DNA: TGTGCCAGCAGCTTGGACAGAAGCTCTGGGGCCAACGTCCTGACTTTC. It specifies CASSLDRSSGANVLTF.

In this sample, this clone turned up a few times. The gene calls are TRBV5-6 and TRBJ1-1; TRBD1 is a possible D gene (5 bases). Trimming took off 6 bases at V and 7 bases at J, with 22 bases between the two ends. The CDR3 is made up of 15 amino acids. Germline values: CDR1 SGHDT, CDR2 YYEEEE. The CDR3 nucleotides read TGTGCCAGCACTCAACTGCGGAGGGGAGGAGTTGAAGCTTTCTTT. As protein: CASTQLRRGGVEAFF.

The V gene is TRBV5-4, the J gene TRBJ1-1; possible D gene TRBD1, 5 bases. V dropped 4 bases and J dropped 0 bases, with 10 bases sitting between them. The CDR3 contains 14 residues. Per germline, CDR1 SGHNT and CDR2 YYREEE (reference sequence). The CDR3 loop is CASSASTVNTEAFF. The CDR3 DNA reads TGTGCCAGCAGCGCATCGACAGTGAACACTGAAGCTTTCTTT.

This chain joins TRBV30 and TRBJ2-7; D might be TRBD2 (6 bases). V was clipped by 2 bases and J by 1 base, with 15 bases between them. Germline-derived CDR1 and CDR2 are GTSNPN and SVGIG (reference sequence). There are 15 residues in the CDR3. The DNA for the CDR3 is TGTGCCTGGAGTCCCGGGACTCTTAGTTCCTACGAGCAGTACTTC. Its translation is CAWSPGTLSSYEQYF.

This clone was observed once. V gene TRBV5-4 combines with J gene TRBJ1-1; D uncertain. The germline CDR1 and CDR2 sequences are SGHNT and YYREEE (reference sequence). V was clipped by 0 bases and J by 11 bases, with 20 bases between them. This CDR3 contains 15 residues. CDR3 loop: CASSLGQAAEGRAFF. DNA for the CDR3: TGTGCCAGCAGCTTGGGGCAGGCAGCAGAGGGAAGGGCTTTCTTT.

The rearrangement links TRBV29-1 to TRBJ2-1, with 7 bases lining up with TRBD1. The CDR3 sequence is 12 residues long. Germline loops: CDR1 SQVTM, CDR2 ANQGSEA. With V trimmed by 4 bases and J by 5 bases, 2 bases remained unmatched. Written as DNA, the CDR3 is TGCAGCGTTGTGACAGGGAACAATGAGCAGTTCTTC. Its protein is CSVVTGNNEQFF.

The table lists this clone with a few counts. This sequence joins TRBV27 and TRBJ1-2, with 12 bases matching TRBD1. The V gene's germline CDR1 is MNHEY and CDR2 SMNVEV (reference sequence). The CDR3 covers 16 residues. Trimming took 1 base from V and 3 from J; bases not matched to a gene: 3. This CDR3 reads CASSLWGTGGYYGYTF. In nucleotides, the CDR3 is TGTGCCAGCAGTTTATGGGGGACAGGGGGCTACTATGGCTACACCTTC.

The chain carries TRBV4-3 and TRBJ2-7, with TRBD2 as a possible D gene (6 bases). CDR1 and CDR2 from the germline V gene are LGHNA and YSLEER. V lost 2 bases and J 2 bases, leaving 13 bases between the germline ends. The CDR3 runs to 15 residues. The CDR3 loop is CASSQFPGSPYEQYF. The CDR3 region has the DNA TGCGCCAGCAGCCAATTCCCCGGGAGCCCCTACGAGCAGTACTTC.